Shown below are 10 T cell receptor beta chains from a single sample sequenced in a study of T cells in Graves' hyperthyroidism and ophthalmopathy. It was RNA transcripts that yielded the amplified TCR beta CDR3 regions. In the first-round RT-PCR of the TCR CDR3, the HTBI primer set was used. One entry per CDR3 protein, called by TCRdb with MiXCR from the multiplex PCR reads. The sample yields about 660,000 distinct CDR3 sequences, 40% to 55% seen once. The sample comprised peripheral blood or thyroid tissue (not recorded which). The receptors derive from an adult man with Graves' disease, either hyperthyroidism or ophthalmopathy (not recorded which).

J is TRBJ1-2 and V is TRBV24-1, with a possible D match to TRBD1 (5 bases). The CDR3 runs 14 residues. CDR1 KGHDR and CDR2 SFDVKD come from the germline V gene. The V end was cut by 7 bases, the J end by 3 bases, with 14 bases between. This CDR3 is CATSGGTRDYGYTF. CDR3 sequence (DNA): TGTGCCACCAGCGGGGGGACCCGGGACTATGGCTACACCTTC.

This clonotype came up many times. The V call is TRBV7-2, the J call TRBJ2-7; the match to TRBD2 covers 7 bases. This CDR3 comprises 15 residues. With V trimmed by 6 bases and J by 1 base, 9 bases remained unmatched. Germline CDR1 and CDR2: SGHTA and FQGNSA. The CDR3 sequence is CASSYYTSESYEQYF. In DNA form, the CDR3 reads TGTGCCAGCAGTTATTACACTAGCGAATCCTACGAGCAGTACTTC.

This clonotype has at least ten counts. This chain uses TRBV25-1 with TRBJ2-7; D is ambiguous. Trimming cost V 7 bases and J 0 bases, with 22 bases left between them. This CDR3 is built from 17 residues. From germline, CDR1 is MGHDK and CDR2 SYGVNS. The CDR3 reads CASTAPLPGQSSYEQYF. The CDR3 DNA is TGTGCCAGCACCGCCCCTTTGCCGGGCCAGAGCTCCTACGAGCAGTACTTC.

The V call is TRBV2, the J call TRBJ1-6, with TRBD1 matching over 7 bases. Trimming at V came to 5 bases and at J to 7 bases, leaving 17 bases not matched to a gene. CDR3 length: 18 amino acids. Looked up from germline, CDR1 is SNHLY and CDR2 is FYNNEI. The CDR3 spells CASSRELLGQTLNSPLHF. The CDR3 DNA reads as TGTGCCAGCAGTAGAGAACTTTTGGGACAGACATTAAATTCACCCCTCCACTTT.

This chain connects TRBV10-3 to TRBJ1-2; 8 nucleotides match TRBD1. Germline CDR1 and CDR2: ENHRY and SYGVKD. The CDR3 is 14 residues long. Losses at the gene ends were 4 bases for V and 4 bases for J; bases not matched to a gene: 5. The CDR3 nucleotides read TGTGCCATCAGTGGACAGGGGCCACTCTATGGCTACACCTTC. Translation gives CAISGQGPLYGYTF.

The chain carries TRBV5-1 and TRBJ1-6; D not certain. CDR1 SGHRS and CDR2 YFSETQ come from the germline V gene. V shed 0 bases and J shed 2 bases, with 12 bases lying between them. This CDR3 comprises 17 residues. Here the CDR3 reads CASSLGPSETYNSPLHF. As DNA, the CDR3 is TGCGCCAGCAGCTTGGGCCCGTCCGAAACCTATAATTCACCCCTCCACTTT.

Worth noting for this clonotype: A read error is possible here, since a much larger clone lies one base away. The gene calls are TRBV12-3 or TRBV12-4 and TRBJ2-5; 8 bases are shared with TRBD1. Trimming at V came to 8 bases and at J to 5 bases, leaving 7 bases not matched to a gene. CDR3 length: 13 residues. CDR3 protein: CASGGQGSETQYF. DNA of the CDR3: TGTGCCAGCGGTGGACAGGGAAGCGAGACCCAGTACTTC.

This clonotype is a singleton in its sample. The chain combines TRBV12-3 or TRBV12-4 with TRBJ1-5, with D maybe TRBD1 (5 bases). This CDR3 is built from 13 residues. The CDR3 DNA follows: TGTGCTAGAGCCGGGGACAGCAATCAGCCCCAGCATTTT. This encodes CARAGDSNQPQHF.

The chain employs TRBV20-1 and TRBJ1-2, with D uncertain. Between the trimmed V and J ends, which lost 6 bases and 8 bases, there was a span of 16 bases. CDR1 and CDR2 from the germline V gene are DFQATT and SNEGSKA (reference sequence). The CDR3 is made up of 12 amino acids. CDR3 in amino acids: CSARAAGGGYTF. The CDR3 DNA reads TGCAGTGCCCGAGCGGCAGGAGGGGGCTACACCTTC.

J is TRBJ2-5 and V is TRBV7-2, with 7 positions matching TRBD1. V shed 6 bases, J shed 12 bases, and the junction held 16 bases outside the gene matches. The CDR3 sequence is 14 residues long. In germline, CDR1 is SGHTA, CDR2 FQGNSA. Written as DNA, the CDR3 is TGTGCCAGCAGTTACAGCCAGGGGGTAGGATGGGAGTACTTC. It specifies CASSYSQGVGWEYF.